This T cell receptor beta chain is from a study of circulating tumor DNA in untreated peripheral T-cell lymphoma. The study, taken as a whole, reports: Tumor-specific clonotypes: identified in approximately 80% of patients, 86% of baseline tissues.

In regard to this clone: The antigen is undetermined.

TCRdb keeps only in-frame clones here, not all; method: immunoSEQ multiplex PCR. Seen here are several hundred clones, 82% observed once, and the top ten hold roughly 2.7%. The CDR3 contains 14 residues. Trimming took 3 bases from V and 0 from J, leaving 9 bases between them. CDR1 SNHLY and CDR2 FYNNEI come from the germline V gene. Source material: cell-free DNA from blood serum. The origin of this receptor is a human donor with peripheral T-cell lymphoma. The chain employs TRBV2 and TRBJ2-7; D gene uncertain. CDR3 in amino acids: CASSELKSSYEQYF. CDR3 coding DNA: TGTGCCAGCAGTGAGCTCAAGAGCTCCTACGAGCAGTACTTC.